The source of this T cell receptor (beta chain) is a study of T cells in women clearing cervical HPV infection. On the study more broadly: Case blood was drawn when the lesion was first found; control blood after infection became undetectable.

Details on this clone: Its matching antigen is unknown. The missing CDR3 end, 3 residues past where the read stops, is filled in from the germline J gene.

Study conclusions and caveats: Each sample's T-cell count was unknown, possibly confounding richness.

V shed 4 bases and J 7 bases; nucleotides not matched to a gene: 4. CDR3 length: 13 residues. Germline assignment: CDR1 SGHRS and CDR2 YFSETQ. TCRdb's table, derived via immunoSEQ multiplex PCR, lists solely in-frame clones and lacks some. In total, the table holds approximately 9,200 clones. The chain has TRBV5-1 and TRBJ1-2, with 10 bases identical to TRBD1. The sequence came from a woman aged 18 to 69 with a cervical HPV16 infection that either progressed to CIN3+ or cleared (not recorded which). The sample consisted of blood buffy coat. Incomplete CDR3 DNA: TGCGCCAGCAGCCCGGGACAGGGGTTTGGC. Translation gives CASSPGQGFG. The CDR3 as a whole reads CASSPGQGFGYTF.